This entry concerns a single TCR beta chain. Its antigen is still unknown. Profiling relied on immunoSEQ multiplex PCR, and the TCRdb table lists in-frame clones only, not all of them. The sample holds about 68,000 clones, over 75% seen once. The data derive from a study of OX40 agonist ivuxolimab in advanced cancers. Study-wide context: The group had a mean age of 60 years, ranged from roughly 23 to 85, and was 80% to 90% male. Three patients responded partially, comprising one with hepatocellular carcinoma and two with cutaneous melanoma.

The CDR3 length is 15 residues. The ends were cut back, 3 bases at V and 0 bases at J, with 11 bases in the middle. CDR1 is KGHSH, CDR2 LQKENI, per germline. The study, taken as a whole, reports: Partly responding patients at 0.1-3.0 mg/kg showed some of the smallest clonal expansion. Also present in some nonresponders was a low level of normalized T-cell clonal expansion.

This clonotype was sampled from an adult with an advanced solid tumor such as melanoma, head and neck, liver or kidney cancer. Sequencing was performed on CD4+ or CD8+ T cells sorted from blood, taken in a trial of the OX40 agonist ivuxolimab. This chain connects TRBV18 to TRBJ1-2; no definite D call. The CDR3 loop reads CASSPTEGTNYGYTF. CDR3 nucleotides: TGTGCCAGCTCACCCACGGAAGGGACTAACTATGGCTACACCTTC.